This TCR beta chain appears in the sequencing data of a study of PD-1 blockade in mismatch repair-deficient tumors. TCRdb keeps only in-frame clones here, not all; method: immunoSEQ multiplex PCR. The top ten hold 7% to 8.5% of the sample, which has some 48,000 clones, roughly 80% seen once. As regards this clone: This CDR3 is also generated by other DNA sequences in the sample.

This CDR3 contains 15 residues. Germline V gene lookup returns CDR1 LGHNT and CDR2 FRNRAP. Trimming took off 6 bases at V and 5 bases at J, with 17 bases between the two ends. Source: peripheral blood, taken approximately 20 weeks after starting pembrolizumab. The TCR sequence derives from an adult with mismatch repair-deficient cancer. The V and J genes are TRBV12-5 and TRBJ1-5; maybe TRBD1 (6 bases). The CDR3 region has the DNA TGTGCTAGTGGACCGGGTGGGGGCGGGGATCAGCCCCAGCATTTT. This encodes CASGPGGGGDQPQHF.